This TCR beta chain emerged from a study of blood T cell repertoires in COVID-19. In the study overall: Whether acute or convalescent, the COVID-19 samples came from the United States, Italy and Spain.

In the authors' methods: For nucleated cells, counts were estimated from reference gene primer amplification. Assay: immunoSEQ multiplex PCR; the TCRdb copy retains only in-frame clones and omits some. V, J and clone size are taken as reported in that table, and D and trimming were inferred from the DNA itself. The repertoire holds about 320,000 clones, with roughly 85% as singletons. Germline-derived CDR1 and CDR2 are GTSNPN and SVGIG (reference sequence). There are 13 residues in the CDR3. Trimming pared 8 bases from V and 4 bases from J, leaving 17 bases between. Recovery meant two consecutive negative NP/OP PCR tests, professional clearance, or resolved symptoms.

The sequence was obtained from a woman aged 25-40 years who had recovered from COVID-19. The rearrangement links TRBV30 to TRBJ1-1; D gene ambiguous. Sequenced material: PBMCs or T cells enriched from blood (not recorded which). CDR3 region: CAGGLLRSTEAFF. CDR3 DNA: TGTGCCGGAGGGTTATTGCGTAGCACTGAAGCTTTCTTT. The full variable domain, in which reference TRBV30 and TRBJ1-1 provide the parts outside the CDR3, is SQTIHQWPATLVQPVGSPLSLECTVEGTSNPNLYWYRQAAGRGLQLLFYSVGIGQISSEVPQNLSASRPQDRQFILSSKKLLLSDSGFYLCAGGLLRSTEAFFGQGTRLTVV.